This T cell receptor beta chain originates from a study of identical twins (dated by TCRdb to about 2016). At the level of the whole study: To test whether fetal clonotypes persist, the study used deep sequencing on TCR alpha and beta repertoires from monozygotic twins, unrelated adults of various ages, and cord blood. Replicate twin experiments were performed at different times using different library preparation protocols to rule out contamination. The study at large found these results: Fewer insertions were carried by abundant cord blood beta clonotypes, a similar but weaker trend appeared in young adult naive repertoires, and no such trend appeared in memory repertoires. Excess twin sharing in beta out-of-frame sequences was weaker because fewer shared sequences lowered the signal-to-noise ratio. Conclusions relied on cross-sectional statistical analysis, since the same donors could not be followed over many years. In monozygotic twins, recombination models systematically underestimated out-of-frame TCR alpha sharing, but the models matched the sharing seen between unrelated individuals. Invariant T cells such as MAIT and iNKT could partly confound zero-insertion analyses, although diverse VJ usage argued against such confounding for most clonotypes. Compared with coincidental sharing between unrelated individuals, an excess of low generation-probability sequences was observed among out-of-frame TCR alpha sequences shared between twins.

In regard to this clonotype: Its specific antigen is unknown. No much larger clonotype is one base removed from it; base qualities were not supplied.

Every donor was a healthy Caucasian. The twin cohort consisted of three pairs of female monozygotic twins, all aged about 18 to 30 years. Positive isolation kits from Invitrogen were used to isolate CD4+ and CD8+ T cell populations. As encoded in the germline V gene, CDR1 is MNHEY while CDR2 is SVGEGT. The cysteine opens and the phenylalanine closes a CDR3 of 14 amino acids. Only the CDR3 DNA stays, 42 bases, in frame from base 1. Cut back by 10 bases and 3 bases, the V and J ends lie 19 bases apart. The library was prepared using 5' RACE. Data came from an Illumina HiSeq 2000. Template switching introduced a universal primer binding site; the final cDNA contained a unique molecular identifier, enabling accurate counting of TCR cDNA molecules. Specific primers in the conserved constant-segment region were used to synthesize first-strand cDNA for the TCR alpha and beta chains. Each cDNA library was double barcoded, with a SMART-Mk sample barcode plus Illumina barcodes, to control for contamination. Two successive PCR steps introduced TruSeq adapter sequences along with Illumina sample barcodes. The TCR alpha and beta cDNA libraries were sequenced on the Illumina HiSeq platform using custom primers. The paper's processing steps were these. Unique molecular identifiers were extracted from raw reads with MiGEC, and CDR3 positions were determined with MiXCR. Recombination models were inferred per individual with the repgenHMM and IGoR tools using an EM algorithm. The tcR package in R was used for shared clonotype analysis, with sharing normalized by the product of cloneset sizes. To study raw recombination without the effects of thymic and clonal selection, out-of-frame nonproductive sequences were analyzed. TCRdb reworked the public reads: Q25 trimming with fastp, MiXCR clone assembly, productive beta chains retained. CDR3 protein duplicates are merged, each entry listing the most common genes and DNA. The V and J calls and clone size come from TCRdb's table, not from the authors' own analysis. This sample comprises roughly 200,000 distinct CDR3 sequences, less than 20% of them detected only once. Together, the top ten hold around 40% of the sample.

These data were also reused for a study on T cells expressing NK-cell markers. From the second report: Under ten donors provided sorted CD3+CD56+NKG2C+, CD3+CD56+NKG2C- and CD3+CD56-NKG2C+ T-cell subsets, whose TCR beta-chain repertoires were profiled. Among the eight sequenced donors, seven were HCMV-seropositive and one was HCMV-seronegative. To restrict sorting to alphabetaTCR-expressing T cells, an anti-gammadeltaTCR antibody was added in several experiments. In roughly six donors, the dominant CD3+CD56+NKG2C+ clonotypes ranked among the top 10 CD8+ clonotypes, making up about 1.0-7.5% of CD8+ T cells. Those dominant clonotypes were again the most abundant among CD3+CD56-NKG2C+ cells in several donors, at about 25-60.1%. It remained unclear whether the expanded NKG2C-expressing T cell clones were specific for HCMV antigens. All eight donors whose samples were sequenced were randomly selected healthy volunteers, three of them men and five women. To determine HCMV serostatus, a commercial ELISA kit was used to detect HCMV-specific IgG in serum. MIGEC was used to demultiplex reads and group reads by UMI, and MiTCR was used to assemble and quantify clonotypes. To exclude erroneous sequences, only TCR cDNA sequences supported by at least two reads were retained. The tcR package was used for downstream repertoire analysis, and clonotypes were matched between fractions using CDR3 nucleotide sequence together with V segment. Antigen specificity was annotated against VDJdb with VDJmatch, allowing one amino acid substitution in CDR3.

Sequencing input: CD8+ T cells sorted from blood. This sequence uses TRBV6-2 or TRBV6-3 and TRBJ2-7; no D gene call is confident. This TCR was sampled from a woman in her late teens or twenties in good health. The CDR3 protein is CAISPQSSGYEQYF. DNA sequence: TGTGCCATCTCCCCACAGTCCTCAGGCTACGAGCAGTACTTC.